Reported below is one T cell receptor beta chain. Its antigen remains unidentified. The data stem from a study of graft-versus-host responses after intestinal transplantation. Study-wide results and limits: HvG clone declines early post-transplant were associated with peak circulating GvH levels. Analysis identified GvH clones in recipient marrow, with some appearing first in ileum or blood.

CDR1 is LNHDA, CDR2 SQIVND, per germline (reference sequence). The CDR3 has 19 residues. The junction had 15 bases not matched to a gene; V was cut back by 4 bases and J by 1 base. The assay was immunoSEQ multiplex PCR, and TCRdb's table has in-frame clones only and misses some. The table has roughly 51,000 clones, more than 80% seen once. The sample in question was unstimulated CD4+ T cells sorted from spleen or lymph node cells, obtained before transplant. This chain joins TRBV19 and TRBJ1-5; 8 bases are a match to TRBD1. The receptor's source is a human donor who was the organ donor for an intestinal transplant. Written as DNA, the CDR3 is TGTGCCAGTAGTACCCAATCCCCTCTCAACAGGGGGAGCAATCAGCCCCAGCATTTT. This encodes CASSTQSPLNRGSNQPQHF.